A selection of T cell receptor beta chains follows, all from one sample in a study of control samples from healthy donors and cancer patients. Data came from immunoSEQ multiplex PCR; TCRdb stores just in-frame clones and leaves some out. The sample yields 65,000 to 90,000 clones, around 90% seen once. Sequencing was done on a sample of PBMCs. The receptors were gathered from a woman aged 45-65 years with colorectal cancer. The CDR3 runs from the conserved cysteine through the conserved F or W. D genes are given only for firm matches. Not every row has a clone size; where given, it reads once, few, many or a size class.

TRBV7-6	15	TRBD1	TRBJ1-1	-	CASSPAGTGNTEAFF	TGTGCCAGCAGCCCGGCCGGGACAGGGAACACTGAAGCTTTCTTT
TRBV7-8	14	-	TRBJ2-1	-	CASSLFESDNEQFF	TGTGCCAGCAGCTTATTTGAGTCAGACAATGAGCAGTTCTTC
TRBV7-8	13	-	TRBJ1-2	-	CASSPRGVEGYTF	TGTGCCAGCAGCCCCCGGGGGGTTGAGGGCTACACCTTC
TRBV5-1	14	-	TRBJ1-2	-	CASSSTGSKGGYTF	TGCGCCAGCAGCTCAACAGGGTCTAAAGGCGGCTACACCTTC
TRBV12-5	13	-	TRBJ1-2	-	CASGLPPGGGYTF	TGTGCTAGTGGTTTGCCCCCTGGGGGGGGCTACACCTTC
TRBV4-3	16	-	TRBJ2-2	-	CASSQGQAGVTGELFF	TGCGCCAGCAGCCAAGGCCAGGCAGGGGTAACCGGGGAGCTGTTTTTT
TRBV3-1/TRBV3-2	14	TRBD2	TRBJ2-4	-	CASSPSGADNIQYF	TGTGCCAGCAGCCCTAGCGGGGCGGATAACATTCAGTACTTC
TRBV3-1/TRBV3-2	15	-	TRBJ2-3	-	CASSQSAGRTDTQYF	TGTGCCAGCAGCCAATCGGCGGGGCGCACAGATACGCAGTATTTT
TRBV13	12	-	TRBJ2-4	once	CASSYNRGPRYF	TGTGCCAGCAGTTACAACCGAGGTCCTCGGTACTTC
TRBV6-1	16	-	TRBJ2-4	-	CASSDKSQGNKNIQYF	TGTGCCAGCAGTGATAAGTCACAGGGTAATAAAAACATTCAGTACTTC
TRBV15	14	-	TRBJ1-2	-	CATSRPDTNYGYTF	TGTGCCACCAGCAGACCGGACACTAACTATGGCTACACCTTC
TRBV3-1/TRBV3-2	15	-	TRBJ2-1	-	CASSQEAGRSSEQFF	TGTGCCAGCAGCCAAGAGGCAGGGCGGAGTAGTGAGCAGTTCTTC
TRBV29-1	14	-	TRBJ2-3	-	CSVAPPDGTDTQYF	TGCAGCGTGGCCCCCCCCGATGGGACAGATACGCAGTATTTT
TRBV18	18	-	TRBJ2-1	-	CASSPRVLQGAKYNEQFF	TGTGCCAGCTCACCGAGGGTGTTGCAGGGTGCTAAGTACAATGAGCAGTTCTTC
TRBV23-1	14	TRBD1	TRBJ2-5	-	CASSQDRAGQTQYF	TGCGCCAGCAGTCAAGACAGGGCAGGACAGACCCAGTACTTC
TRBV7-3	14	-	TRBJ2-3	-	CASSSQRAADTQYF	TGTGCCAGCAGCTCTCAGAGGGCTGCAGATACGCAGTATTTT
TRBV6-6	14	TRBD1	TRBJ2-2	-	CASSPGQGSGELFF	TGTGCCAGCAGTCCCGGACAGGGGTCGGGGGAGCTGTTTTTT
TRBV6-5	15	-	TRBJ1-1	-	CASSPRGGEATEAFF	TGTGCCAGCAGTCCTAGGGGCGGGGAGGCGACTGAAGCTTTCTTT
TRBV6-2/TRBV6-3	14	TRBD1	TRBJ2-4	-	CASSYGQGRNIQYF	TGTGCCAGCAGTTATGGACAGGGAAGAAACATTCAGTACTTC
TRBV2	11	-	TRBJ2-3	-	CASSEGYTQYF	TGTGCCAGCAGTGAGGGGTATACGCAGTATTTT
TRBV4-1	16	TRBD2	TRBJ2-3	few	CASSQDTSGVTDTQYF	TGCGCCAGCAGCCAAGATACTAGCGGGGTAACAGATACGCAGTATTTT
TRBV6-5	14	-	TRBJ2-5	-	CASSYSADQETQYF	TGTGCCAGCAGTTACTCCGCAGACCAAGAGACCCAGTACTTC
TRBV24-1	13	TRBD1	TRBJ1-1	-	CATREGARTEAFF	TGTGCCACCAGGGAGGGGGCTCGGACTGAAGCTTTCTTT
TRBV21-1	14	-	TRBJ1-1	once	CASRTTGMNTEAFF	TGTGCCAGCAGAACTACAGGGATGAACACTGAAGCTTTCTTT
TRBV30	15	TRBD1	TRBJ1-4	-	CAWSGQGATNEKLFF	TGTGCCTGGAGCGGACAGGGGGCAACTAATGAAAAACTGTTTTTT
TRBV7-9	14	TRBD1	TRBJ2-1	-	CASSRQGSYNEQFF	TGTGCCAGCAGCCGACAGGGCTCCTACAATGAGCAGTTCTTC
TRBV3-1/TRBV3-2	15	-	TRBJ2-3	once	CASSQRSGSTDTQYF	TGTGCCAGCAGCCAGAGAAGCGGTAGCACAGATACGCAGTATTTT
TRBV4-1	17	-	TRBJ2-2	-	CASSQGPRGGNTGELFF	TGCGCCAGCAGCCAGGGCCCAAGGGGGGGAAACACCGGGGAGCTGTTTTTT
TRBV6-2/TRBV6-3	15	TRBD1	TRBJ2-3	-	CASSPWDRDTDTQYF	TGTGCCAGCAGTCCATGGGACAGGGATACAGATACGCAGTATTTT
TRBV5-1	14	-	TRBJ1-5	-	CASSLEGGNQPQHF	TGCGCCAGCAGCTTGGAGGGGGGCAATCAGCCCCAGCATTTT
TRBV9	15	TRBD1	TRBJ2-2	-	CASSATGGVSGELFF	TGTGCCAGCAGCGCAACAGGGGGCGTTTCCGGGGAGCTGTTTTTT
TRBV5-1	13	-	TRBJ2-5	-	CASSFTDQETQYF	TGCGCCAGCAGCTTTACGGACCAAGAGACCCAGTACTTC
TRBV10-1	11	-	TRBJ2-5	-	CATSTGETQYF	TGCGCCACCTCAACCGGGGAGACCCAGTACTTC
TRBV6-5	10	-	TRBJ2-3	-	CAGRGDTQYF	TGTGCCGGCAGGGGAGATACGCAGTATTTT
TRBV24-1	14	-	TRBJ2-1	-	CATSAGQLFNEQFF	TGTGCCACCAGTGCCGGACAGCTATTCAATGAGCAGTTCTTC
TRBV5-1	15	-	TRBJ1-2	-	CASSLGTSSQGGYTF	TGCGCCAGCAGCTTGGGGACATCTTCTCAGGGGGGCTACACCTTC
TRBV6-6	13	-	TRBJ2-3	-	CASRGQGGDTQYF	TGTGCCAGCAGGGGGCAGGGGGGAGATACGCAGTATTTT
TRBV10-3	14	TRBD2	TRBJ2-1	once	CAISEGGGAHEQFF	TGTGCCATCAGTGAGGGCGGGGGGGCCCATGAGCAGTTCTTC
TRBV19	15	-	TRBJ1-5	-	CASSIGHLSNQPQHF	TGTGCCAGTAGTATAGGGCACCTAAGCAATCAGCCCCAGCATTTT
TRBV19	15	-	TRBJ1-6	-	CASRRDTRLNSPLHF	TGTGCCAGTAGGCGGGACACCCGTTTGAATTCACCCCTCCACTTT
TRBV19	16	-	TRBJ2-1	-	CASSIGMWGGHNEQFF	TGTGCCAGTAGTATAGGGATGTGGGGGGGCCACAATGAGCAGTTCTTC
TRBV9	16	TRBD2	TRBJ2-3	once	CASSVGASGGADTQYF	TGTGCCAGCAGCGTAGGGGCTAGCGGGGGGGCAGATACGCAGTATTTT
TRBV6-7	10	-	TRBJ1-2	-	CASHRDGYTF	TGTGCCAGCCACAGGGACGGCTACACCTTC
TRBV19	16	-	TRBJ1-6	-	CASSKRKISYNSPLHF	TGTGCCAGTAGTAAACGGAAGATATCCTATAATTCACCCCTCCACTTT
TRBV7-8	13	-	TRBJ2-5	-	CASSRRVQETQYF	TGTGCCAGCAGCCGCCGGGTCCAAGAGACCCAGTACTTC
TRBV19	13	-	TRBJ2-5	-	CASSLWGEETQYF	TGTGCCAGTAGTCTGTGGGGGGAAGAGACCCAGTACTTC
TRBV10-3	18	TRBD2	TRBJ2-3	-	CAISESSGGKTSTDTQYF	TGTGCCATCAGTGAGTCTAGCGGGGGGAAGACCAGCACAGATACGCAGTATTTT
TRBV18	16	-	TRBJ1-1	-	CASSPSIDSMNTEAFF	TGTGCCAGCTCACCAAGTATCGACAGCATGAACACTGAAGCTTTCTTT
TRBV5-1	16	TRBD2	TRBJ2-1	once	CASSSGPSGGAVEQFF	TGCGCCAGCAGCTCGGGGCCTAGCGGGGGGGCCGTTGAGCAGTTCTTC
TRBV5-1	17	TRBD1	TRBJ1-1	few	CASSFGGDRGRRTEAFF	TGCGCCAGCAGCTTCGGAGGGGACAGGGGGCGGAGGACTGAAGCTTTCTTT
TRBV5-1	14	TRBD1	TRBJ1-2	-	CASSPGGQGYGYTF	TGCGCCAGCAGCCCGGGGGGACAGGGCTATGGCTACACCTTC
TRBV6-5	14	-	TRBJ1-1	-	CASSYDHWNTEAFF	TGTGCCAGCAGTTACGATCACTGGAACACTGAAGCTTTCTTT
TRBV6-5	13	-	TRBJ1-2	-	CASTATGPYGYTF	TGTGCCAGCACCGCGACAGGTCCCTATGGCTACACCTTC
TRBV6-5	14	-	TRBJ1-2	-	CASTAGGRGGGYTF	TGTGCCAGCACCGCGGGGGGTCGGGGAGGCGGCTACACCTTC
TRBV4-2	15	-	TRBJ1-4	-	CASSQVGTENEKLFF	TGTGCCAGCAGCCAAGTGGGGACCGAGAATGAAAAACTGTTTTTT
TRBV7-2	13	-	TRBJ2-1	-	CASSLYLDNEQFF	TGTGCCAGCAGCTTGTATCTGGACAATGAGCAGTTCTTC
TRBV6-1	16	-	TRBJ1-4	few	CASSEDGHATNEKLFF	TGTGCCAGCAGTGAAGATGGACACGCAACTAATGAAAAACTGTTTTTT
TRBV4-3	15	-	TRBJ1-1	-	CASSQGAKKGTEAFF	TGCGCCAGCAGCCAAGGGGCGAAAAAGGGGACTGAAGCTTTCTTT
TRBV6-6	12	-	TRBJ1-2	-	CASSYVNYGYTF	TGTGCCAGCAGTTACGTCAACTATGGCTACACCTTC